This section outlines one T cell receptor beta chain sequence together with its context. In this sample, this clonotype turned up many times. It has no known antigen specificity. The record has no base qualities; no much larger clone is one base away. Libraries were built with PCR. The reads were generated on an Illumina HiSeq 2500. TCR libraries were prepared with molecular barcoding, using unique molecular identifiers to normalize TCRbeta repertoire quantification. Through fastp at Q25 and MiXCR, TCRdb rebuilt clones from the public reads, retaining in-frame beta chains. Rows matching on CDR3 protein sequence are summarized as one entry with the most common DNA and genes. The sample table contains 240,000 or so distinct CDR3 sequences; only one count was recorded for roughly 8.2% of them. The top ten clones comprise about 6.4% of the sample. This specimen belongs to a study of T-cell reconstitution after alpha-beta-depleted transplantation in children (dated by TCRdb to about 2016). The study in broad terms: Using TCR repertoire profiling, the study quantitatively followed how T-cell immune reconstitution unfolded in children after TCRalphabeta/CD19-depleted allogeneic hematopoietic cell transplantation.

CDR1 and CDR2, looked up from the germline V gene, are LGHNT and FRNRAP. Spanning cysteine to phenylalanine, the CDR3 consists of 15 amino acids. CDR3 DNA only is kept here, 45 bases in frame from base 1. V gives up 3 bases and J gives up 4 bases, and the segment between their germline ends measures 12 bases. What the treatment or condition label conveys for this sample: allogeneic hematopoietic cell transplantation with graft depleted of TCRalphabeta T cells and CD19 B cells. The transplant recipients were children given TCRalphabeta/CD19-depleted allogeneic hematopoietic cell grafts. The paper's findings and limits, for the study overall: Hyperexpanded clone frequencies declined over subsequent months; after one year, T-cell counts and TCRbeta diversity were mostly attributed to newly produced T cells. In some patients, the high TCRbeta diversity seen at day 60 was put down to recipient T cells and intrathymic progenitors that had survived conditioning. The apparently early recovery of alphabetaT-cell counts about two months after transplant reportedly depended on only several hundred rapidly expanded clones that came from non-depleted graft cells.

The receptor comes from a male patient under 18 who had a stem cell transplant for acute lymphoblastic leukemia, so the T cells may come from the graft donor. The sequences come from PBMCs, mostly from graft donor cells, collected 180 days after TCRalphabeta/CD19-depleted stem cell transplant. The chain couples TRBV12-5 to TRBJ2-2, with the D gene possibly TRBD1 or TRBD2, each one fitting 5 bases. CDR3 sequence: CASGFWGSFTGELFF. The sequence in DNA is TGTGCTAGTGGTTTTTGGGGGTCGTTCACCGGGGAGCTGTTTTTT.